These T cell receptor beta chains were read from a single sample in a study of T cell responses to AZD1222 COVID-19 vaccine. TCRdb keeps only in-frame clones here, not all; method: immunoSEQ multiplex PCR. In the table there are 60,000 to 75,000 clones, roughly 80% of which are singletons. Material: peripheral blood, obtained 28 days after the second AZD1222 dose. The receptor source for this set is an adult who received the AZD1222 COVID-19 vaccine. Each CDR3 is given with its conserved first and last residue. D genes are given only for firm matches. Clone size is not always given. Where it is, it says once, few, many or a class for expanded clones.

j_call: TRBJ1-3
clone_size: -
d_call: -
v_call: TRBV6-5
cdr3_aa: CASSSPGFSGNTIYF
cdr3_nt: TGTGCCAGCAGTTCCCCCGGTTTCTCTGGAAACACCATATATTTT

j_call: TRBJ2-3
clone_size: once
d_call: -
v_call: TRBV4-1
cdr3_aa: CASSSAGGTDTQYF
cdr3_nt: TGCGCCAGCAGCTCCGCCGGAGGCACAGATACGCAGTATTTT

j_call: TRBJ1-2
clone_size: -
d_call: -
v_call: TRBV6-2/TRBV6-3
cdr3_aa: CASSSGGPRGNYGYTF
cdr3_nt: TGTGCCAGCAGTTCGGGGGGACCCCGGGGAAACTATGGCTACACCTTC

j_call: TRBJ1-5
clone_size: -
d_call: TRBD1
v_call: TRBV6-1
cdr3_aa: CASSEGQGSNQPQHF
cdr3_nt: TGTGCCAGCAGTGAGGGACAGGGGTCCAATCAGCCCCAGCATTTT

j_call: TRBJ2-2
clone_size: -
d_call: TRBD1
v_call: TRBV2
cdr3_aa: CAALLDRGNTGELFF
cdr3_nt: TGTGCCGCCCTCTTAGACAGGGGGAACACCGGGGAGCTGTTTTTT

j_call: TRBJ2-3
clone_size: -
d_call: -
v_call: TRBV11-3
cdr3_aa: CASSPGGALTDTQYF
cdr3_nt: TGTGCCAGCAGCCCGGGTGGGGCCCTCACAGATACGCAGTATTTT

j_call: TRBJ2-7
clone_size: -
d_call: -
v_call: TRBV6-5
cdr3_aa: CASRREDEQYF
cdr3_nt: TGTGCCAGCAGGAGAGAGGACGAGCAGTACTTC

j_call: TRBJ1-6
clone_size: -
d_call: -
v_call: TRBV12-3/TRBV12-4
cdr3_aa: CASSFGDNSPLHF
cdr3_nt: TGTGCCAGCAGTTTCGGTGACAATTCACCCCTCCACTTT

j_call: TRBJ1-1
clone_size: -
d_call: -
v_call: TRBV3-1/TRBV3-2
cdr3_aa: CASSHGGTGTEAFF
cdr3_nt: TGTGCCAGCAGCCACGGGGGGACGGGCACTGAAGCTTTCTTT

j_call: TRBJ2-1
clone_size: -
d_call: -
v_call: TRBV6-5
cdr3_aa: CASSYSRGSGEQFF
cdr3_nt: TGTGCCAGCAGTTACTCGAGGGGCTCGGGGGAGCAGTTCTTC

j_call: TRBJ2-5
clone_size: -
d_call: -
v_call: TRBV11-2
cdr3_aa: CASSSGPYREETQYF
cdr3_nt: TGTGCCAGCAGCTCGGGGCCCTACAGGGAGGAGACCCAGTACTTC

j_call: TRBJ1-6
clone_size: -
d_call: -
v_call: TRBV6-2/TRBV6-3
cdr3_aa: CASSYQGRRSPLHF
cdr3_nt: TGTGCCAGCAGTTACCAGGGGAGACGATCACCCCTCCACTTT

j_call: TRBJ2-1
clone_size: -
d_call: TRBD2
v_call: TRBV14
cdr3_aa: CARRRPGGGNEQFF
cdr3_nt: TGTGCCCGCCGCCGCCCGGGGGGGGGCAATGAGCAGTTCTTC

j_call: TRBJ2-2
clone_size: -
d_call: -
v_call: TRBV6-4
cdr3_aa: CASSERGRNTRELFF
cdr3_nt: TGTGCCAGCAGTGAGCGGGGTAGGAACACCAGGGAGCTGTTTTTT

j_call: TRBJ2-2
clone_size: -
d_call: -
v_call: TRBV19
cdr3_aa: CASSLRGDTGELFF
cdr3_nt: TGTGCCAGTAGTCTTAGGGGGGACACCGGGGAGCTGTTTTTT

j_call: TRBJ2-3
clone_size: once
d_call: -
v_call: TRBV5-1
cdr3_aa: CASSLGSPIDTQYF
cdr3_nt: TGCGCCAGCAGCTTGGGATCCCCTATAGATACGCAGTATTTT

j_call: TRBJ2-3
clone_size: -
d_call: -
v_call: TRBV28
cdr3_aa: CASSGTQGGTDTQYF
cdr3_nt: TGTGCCAGCAGCGGCACTCAAGGGGGGACAGATACGCAGTATTTT

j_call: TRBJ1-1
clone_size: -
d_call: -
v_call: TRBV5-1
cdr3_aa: CASSLLQSLNTEAFF
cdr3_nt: TGCGCCAGCAGCTTGTTGCAGAGTTTGAACACTGAAGCTTTCTTT

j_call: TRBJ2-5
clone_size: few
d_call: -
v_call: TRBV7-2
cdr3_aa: CASSPNGVQETQYF
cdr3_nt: TGTGCCAGCAGCCCAAACGGAGTCCAAGAGACCCAGTACTTC

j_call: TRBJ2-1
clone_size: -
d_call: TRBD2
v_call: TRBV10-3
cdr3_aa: CAISPSAGSTSGEQFF
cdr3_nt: TGTGCCATCAGTCCCTCAGCGGGGTCGACCTCTGGAGAGCAGTTCTTC

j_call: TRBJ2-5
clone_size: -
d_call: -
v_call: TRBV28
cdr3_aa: CASSPTLIQETQYF
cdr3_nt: TGTGCCAGCAGTCCAACACTGATACAAGAGACCCAGTACTTC

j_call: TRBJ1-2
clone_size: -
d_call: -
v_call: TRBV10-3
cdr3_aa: CAISEQVYGYTF
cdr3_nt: TGTGCCATCAGTGAACAGGTCTATGGCTACACCTTC

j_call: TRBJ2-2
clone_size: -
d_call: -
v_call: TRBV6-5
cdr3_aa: CASSYSTGNTGELFF
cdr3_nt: TGTGCCAGCAGTTACTCGACGGGGAACACCGGGGAGCTGTTTTTT

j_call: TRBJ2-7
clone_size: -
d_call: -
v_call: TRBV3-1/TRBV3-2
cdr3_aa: CASSPVGTPYEQYF
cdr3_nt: TGTGCCAGCAGCCCCGTCGGCACTCCCTACGAGCAGTACTTC